Here is one TCR beta chain with its context. Sequenced by immunoSEQ multiplex PCR; TCRdb stores in-frame clones only, minus some. The top ten hold around 0.4% of the sample, which has 2 million to 3 million clones, roughly 93% seen once. The source of the sample is a study of shared clonotypes between healthy human individuals. The germline CDR1 and CDR2 sequences are MNHEY and SVGAGI. The CDR3 loop spans 15 amino acids. The V gene end was trimmed by 6 bases and the J gene end by 3 bases; junction bases not matched to a gene: 7. The rearrangement joins TRBV6-5 to TRBJ2-1, with TRBD1 matching over 8 bases. Sequencing was done on a sample of naive CD4+ T cells from PBMCs. This sample's subset: CD45RA+ positively selected. The source is a man aged 18 to 29 in good health. Some clones in this sample may be carry-over from other donors' samples. The CDR3, as DNA: TGTGCCAGCAGCAGGACAGGGCCCCTCTACAATGAGCAGTTCTTC. Translation: CASSRTGPLYNEQFF.